Shown below are 26 T cell receptor beta chains from a single sample sequenced in a study of blood T cells in healthy people across ages. Then a second PCR, running roughly 7 to 11 cycles, was carried out with a sample-barcoded 5' primer and a J-beta primer mix. TCRdb reanalysed the 5' RACE reads using MiXCR and keeps one entry per CDR3 protein. Of 1.5 million to 2 million distinct CDR3 sequences listed, 49% are singletons. Sequencing was performed on blood. All receptors derive from a woman between 35 and 50 years old in good health.

This chain joins TRBV5-1 and TRBJ1-2; D might be TRBD1 (6 bases). Trimming pared 0 bases from V and 4 bases from J, leaving 10 bases between. Germline CDR1 reads SGHRS; CDR2 reads YFSETQ. This CDR3 has 14 residues. The CDR3 DNA reads TGCGCCAGCAGCTTGGACAGGGATCCCTATGGCTACACCTTC. This translates into CASSLDRDPYGYTF.

The genes are TRBV2 and TRBJ2-3; D gene unclear. Germline CDR1 reads SNHLY; CDR2 reads FYNNEI. Trimming pared 1 base from V and 4 bases from J, leaving 6 bases between. The CDR3 length is 13 residues. The CDR3 spells CASSEEHADTQYF. CDR3 nucleotide sequence: TGTGCCAGCAGTGAAGAGCATGCAGATACGCAGTATTTT.

The rearrangement uses TRBV20-1 and TRBJ2-4, with D possibly being TRBD1 (5 bases). The J call is in doubt because the DNA end fits TRBJ2-5 better. The germline V gene encodes CDR1 DFQATT and CDR2 SNEGSKA (reference sequence). The CDR3 loop spans 12 amino acids. The CDR3 nucleotides are TGCAGTGCTAGAAGACAGCAAGAGACCCAGTACTTC. Its translation: CSARRQQETQYF.

This clonotype was counted only a few times. The chain combines TRBV14 with TRBJ2-3; 7 positions match TRBD1. V shed 4 bases and J 1 base; nucleotides not matched to a gene: 8. This CDR3 spans 16 amino acids. Germline V lookup: CDR1 SGHDN, CDR2 FVKESK. DNA for the CDR3: TGTGCCAGCAGCCCCCTTCGACAGGGCGGCACAGATACGCAGTATTTT. Protein sequence: CASSPLRQGGTDTQYF.

This clonotype was counted between two and nine times. The V gene is TRBV4-1, the J gene TRBJ2-5; no definite D call. The DNA end lines up better with TRBJ2-7; the J call may be wrong. Germline CDR1 reads MGHRA; CDR2 reads YSYEKL. This CDR3 has 13 amino acids. CDR3 residues: CASSQGPHNEQYF. DNA for the CDR3: TGCGCCAGCAGCCAAGGCCCCCATAACGAGCAGTACTTC.

This clonotype has a handful of counts. The V gene is TRBV6-5, the J gene TRBJ2-3; 12 positions agree with TRBD2. The germline gives CDR1 MNHEY, CDR2 SVGAGI. V shed 0 bases and J 1 base; nucleotides not matched to a gene: 5. This CDR3 has 18 residues. The CDR3 is CASSYSKLAGGRTDTQYF. As DNA, the CDR3 is TGTGCCAGCAGTTACTCGAAACTAGCGGGGGGACGCACAGATACGCAGTATTTT.

As for this clonotype: The junction differs from germline at one of its ends, possibly a read error. V and J are TRBV4-3 and TRBJ1-2; tentatively, D is TRBD1 (5 bases). CDR1 is LGHNA, CDR2 YSLEER, per germline. CDR3 size: 11 residues. CDR3 residues: CASSLGTGCTF. CDR3 nucleotides: TGCGCCAGCAGCCTGGGGACGGGCTGCACCTTC.

The table lists this clonotype with a few counts. The chain links TRBV6-1 to TRBJ2-7, with D perhaps TRBD2 (5 bases). The V gene's germline CDR1 is MNHNS and CDR2 SASEGT. The CDR3 sequence is 12 residues long. V lost 5 bases, J lost 3 bases, and 8 bases lay in between. The CDR3 is CASSWEHYEQYF. For the CDR3, the DNA is TGTGCCAGCAGTTGGGAGCACTACGAGCAGTACTTC.

J is TRBJ2-4 and V is TRBV21-1; no check of the table's D call, TRBD1, against the DNA was made. The J call is in doubt because the DNA end fits TRBJ2-7 better. TRBV21-1 is a pseudogene locus. The CDR3 is 15 residues long. The CDR3 region is CASSYLDLDTYEQYF. DNA of the CDR3: TGTGCCAGCAGCTACCTGGATTTGGACACCTACGAGCAGTACTTC.

The chain employs TRBV20-1 and TRBJ2-4, with 8 bases lining up with TRBD1. The tail of the sequence fits TRBJ2-7 better, so the J call may be wrong. CDR3 length: 15 residues. Germline V gene sequence: CDR1 DFQATT, CDR2 SNEGSKA (reference sequence). CDR3 loop: CSARGPGQAQLEQYF. The CDR3 region has the DNA TGCAGTGCTAGGGGACCGGGACAGGCCCAACTCGAGCAGTACTTC.

This clonotype turned up a few times. The chain recombines TRBV20-1 with TRBJ2-2; 13 bases fit TRBD2. Per germline, CDR1 DFQATT and CDR2 SNEGSKA (reference sequence). This CDR3 is built from 16 residues. The V segment lost 5 bases and the J segment 5 bases; nucleotides outside the gene matches: 8. The CDR3 nucleotides are TGCAGTGCTGGACGACTAGCGGGGGGCGGGACCGGGGAGCTGTTTTTT. Its translation is CSAGRLAGGGTGELFF.

The chain couples TRBV4-2 to TRBJ2-1, with D possibly matching TRBD2 (5 bases). The CDR3 is made up of 16 amino acids. CDR1 is LGHNA and CDR2 is YNFKEQ in the germline V gene. Trimming took off 1 base at V and 0 bases at J, with 10 bases between the two ends. The CDR3 loop is CASSQVSALSYNEQFF. The CDR3 DNA follows: TGTGCCAGCAGCCAAGTTAGCGCCCTCTCCTACAATGAGCAGTTCTTC.

The rearrangement uses TRBV7-9 and TRBJ1-6; TRBD1 matches at 7 bases. From germline, CDR1 is SEHNR and CDR2 FQNEAQ (reference sequence). The V segment lost 5 bases and the J segment 14 bases; nucleotides outside the gene matches: 21. This CDR3 region has 17 residues. CDR3 sequence (DNA): TGTGCCAGCAGCACAAGTTTCGGGACAGTGGTGCGTAGATCCCTCCACTTT. This sequence encodes CASSTSFGTVVRRSLHF.

V and J are TRBV7-9 and TRBJ2-1, with TRBD1 matching over 12 bases. The J segment lost 10 bases and the V segment lost 5 bases, leaving 9 bases of the junction unmatched. This CDR3 comprises 15 residues. Germline assignment: CDR1 SEHNR and CDR2 FQNEAQ (reference sequence). This CDR3 reads CASSPGQGAGREQFF. The CDR3 DNA follows: TGTGCCAGCAGCCCGGGACAGGGGGCTGGGAGAGAGCAGTTCTTC.

CDR3 sequence reads: CASSRLDRLAGGTETQYF. In DNA, the CDR3 is TGTGCCAGCAGTCGCCTGGATCGACTAGCGGGGGGGACAGAGACCCAGTACTTC. This chain joins TRBV6-2 or TRBV6-3 and TRBJ2-5; TRBD2 matches at 14 bases. The V segment lost 5 bases and the J segment 4 bases; nucleotides outside the gene matches: 12. The CDR3 consists of 18 residues. Germline CDR1 is MNHEY and CDR2 is SVGEGT.

This clonotype was detected a few times. This rearrangement joins TRBV10-3 to TRBJ2-3, with no clear D. V was cut by 5 bases and J by 1 base, with 1 base left in between. CDR3 length equals 11 residues. The V gene's germline CDR1 is ENHRY and CDR2 SYGVKD. The CDR3 loop is CAISRTDTQYF. DNA of the CDR3: TGTGCCATCAGTCGCACAGATACGCAGTATTTT.

V is TRBV7-3 and J is TRBJ1-1; possibly TRBD1 for D (5 bases). The length of the CDR3 is 14 residues. Germline CDR1 is SGHTA and CDR2 is FQGTGA. Trimming left V 6 bases short and J 2 bases short, with 13 bases between. CDR3 sequence (DNA): TGTGCCAGCAGAAAGACAGAAGTAAACACTGAAGCTTTCTTT. Translation: CASRKTEVNTEAFF.

This clonotype appeared a few times. The chain has TRBV20-1 and TRBJ2-1; D gene ambiguous. Trimming left V 2 bases short and J 8 bases short, with 10 bases between. Germline loops: CDR1 DFQATT, CDR2 SNEGSKA (reference sequence). The CDR3 is made up of 12 amino acids. The CDR3 nucleotides read TGCAGTGCTAGAAAATCAAGTGATGAGCAGTTCTTC. Translating gives CSARKSSDEQFF.

This chain joins TRBV27 and TRBJ1-2; 7 nucleotides line up with TRBD1. The germline V gene encodes CDR1 MNHEY and CDR2 SMNVEV (reference sequence). The CDR3 contains 13 residues. The CDR3 sequence: CATRDSNNYGYTF. In nucleotides, the CDR3 is TGTGCAACTAGGGACAGCAATAACTATGGCTACACCTTC.

There are many counts of this clonotype. The chain uses TRBV12-3 or TRBV12-4 and TRBJ2-1; 7 bases line up with TRBD2. V lost 5 bases to trimming and J lost 3 bases; unmatched junction nucleotides: 4. The CDR3 is made up of 14 amino acids. The CDR3 region has the DNA TGTGCCAGCAGTCCGGCGGGGGTCTACAATGAGCAGTTCTTC. Protein: CASSPAGVYNEQFF.

There are a few counts of this clonotype. The chain is built from TRBV4-3 and TRBJ2-3; maybe TRBD2 (7 bases). The length of the CDR3 is 18 residues. CDR1 and CDR2 (germline): LGHNA, YSLEER. V gave up 0 bases and J gave up 2 bases, with 18 bases separating them. The CDR3 DNA sequence: TGCGCCAGCAGCCAAGATCTGGGGGGGGCCGGGTCCACAGATACGCAGTATTTT. Translated, it gives CASSQDLGGAGSTDTQYF.

The J gene is TRBJ2-3, the V gene TRBV9; a weak D match, TRBD1 (5 bases). Germline values: CDR1 SGDLS, CDR2 YYNGEE. The CDR3 length is 15 residues. Trimming took off 0 bases at V and 2 bases at J, with 10 bases between the two ends. The CDR3 loop reads CASSVEGVPTDTQYF. DNA of the CDR3: TGTGCCAGCAGCGTAGAAGGGGTTCCCACAGATACGCAGTATTTT.

This clonotype was seen only a few times. The chain joins TRBV7-2 to TRBJ1-2; tentative D call: TRBD1 (6 bases). The CDR3 sequence is 16 residues long. Germline lookup yields CDR1 SGHTA and CDR2 FQGNSA. Trimming took off 0 bases at V and 4 bases at J, with 15 bases between the two ends. CDR3 sequence reads: CASSLAPSSQGYGYTF. In DNA form, the CDR3 reads TGTGCCAGCAGCTTAGCGCCTTCATCACAGGGCTATGGCTACACCTTC.

J is TRBJ2-7 and V is TRBV5-1; D possibly corresponds to TRBD1 (5 bases). V shed 5 bases and J shed 0 bases, with 12 bases lying between them. From germline, CDR1 is SGHRS and CDR2 YFSETQ. The length of the CDR3 is 14 residues. In DNA form, the CDR3 reads TGCGCCAGCAGGCCACAGGCCAGCTCCTACGAGCAGTACTTC. This gives the protein CASRPQASSYEQYF.

The rearrangement uses TRBV28 and TRBJ2-7; D possibly matches TRBD1 or TRBD2 (5 bases each). CDR3 length: 15 amino acids. CDR1 and CDR2 (germline): MDHEN, SYDVKM. Trimming took off 6 bases at V and 7 bases at J, with 22 bases between the two ends. The CDR3 sequence: CASRAVGSLGDEQYF. The CDR3 bases are TGTGCCAGCAGGGCGGTAGGCTCCCTGGGGGATGAGCAGTACTTC. Full variable domain (remainder filled in from reference TRBV28 and TRBJ2-7): DVKVTQSSRYLVKRTGEKVFLECVQDMDHENMFWYRQDPGLGLRLIYFSYDVKMKEKGDIPEGYSVSREKKERFSLILESASTNQTSMYLCASRAVGSLGDEQYFGPGTRLTVT.

The J gene is TRBJ1-6, the V gene TRBV20-1; D is possibly TRBD1 (5 bases). Trimming left V 2 bases short and J 9 bases short, with 20 bases between. In germline, CDR1 is DFQATT, CDR2 SNEGSKA (reference sequence). CDR3 length: 16 amino acids. CDR3: CSARPRAWRGGSPLHF. CDR3 DNA sequence: TGCAGTGCTAGACCCCGTGCCTGGCGCGGGGGTTCACCCCTCCACTTT.